The 27 T cell receptor beta chains below come from one sample, sequenced in a study of blood T cell repertoires in COVID-19. Some clones are missing from TCRdb's copy, which holds only in-frame ones; the method was immunoSEQ multiplex PCR. The sample includes about 270,000 clones, 75% to 95% of them seen just once. The source material was PBMCs or T cells enriched from blood (not recorded which). All receptors come from a man aged 35 to 55 who had been exposed to COVID-19.

The V gene is TRBV7-2, the J gene TRBJ2-2; 8 bases align to TRBD2. The CDR3 length is 17 residues. Germline V gene data show CDR1 as SGHTA and CDR2 as FQGNSA. Losses at the gene ends were 0 bases for V and 7 bases for J; bases not matched to a gene: 10. The CDR3 spells CASSLAEVAGNGGELFF. Written as DNA, the CDR3 is TGTGCCAGCAGCTTAGCGGAGGTAGCGGGGAACGGCGGGGAGCTGTTTTTT.

This clone was observed a handful of times. This sequence joins TRBV6-5 and TRBJ2-5, with 12 bases that match TRBD2. Germline V lookup: CDR1 MNHEY, CDR2 SVGAGI. CDR3 size: 15 residues. V shed 9 bases, J shed 0 bases, and the junction held 5 bases outside the gene matches. CDR3: CASIASGRDQETQYF. As DNA, the CDR3 is TGTGCCAGTATTGCTAGCGGGAGGGACCAAGAGACCCAGTACTTC.

The chain recombines TRBV19 with TRBJ2-2; 9 positions match TRBD1. Trimming took 11 bases from V and 7 from J; bases not matched to a gene: 11. There are 14 residues in the CDR3. Looked up from germline, CDR1 is LNHDA and CDR2 is SQIVND (reference sequence). CDR3 residues: CAAHGTGNIGELFF. CDR3 in DNA: TGTGCCGCCCACGGGACAGGGAATATCGGGGAGCTGTTTTTT.

This clone has a single count. This chain joins TRBV3-1 (or the pseudogene TRBV3-2) and TRBJ1-2; maybe TRBD1 (6 bases). Trimming left V 0 bases short and J 4 bases short, with 18 bases between. Germline V gene lookup returns CDR1 LGHDT and CDR2 YNNKEL (reference sequence). The CDR3 has 17 amino acids. This CDR3 reads CASSQDGRGAGIYGYTF. The CDR3 region has the DNA TGTGCCAGCAGCCAAGATGGGCGGGGGGCTGGTATCTATGGCTACACCTTC.

CDR3 sequence: CASSTRTAAGTDTQYF. The DNA for the CDR3 is TGTGCCAGTAGTACAAGGACAGCTGCGGGCACAGATACGCAGTATTTT. The rearrangement links TRBV19 to TRBJ2-3; possibly TRBD1 for D (6 bases). Germline V lookup: CDR1 LNHDA, CDR2 SQIVND (reference sequence). The V gene lost 4 bases and the J gene lost 1 base, with 15 bases spanning the gap. The CDR3 is 16 residues long.

J is TRBJ1-4 and V is TRBV6-1, with D unresolved. V was cut by 2 bases and J by 3 bases, with 13 bases left in between. The germline gives CDR1 MNHNS, CDR2 SASEGT. The CDR3 consists of 16 residues. CDR3 DNA sequence: TGTGCCAGCAGTGAAAGACGGGGTGCGGCTAATGAAAAACTGTTTTTT. This codes for CASSERRGAANEKLFF.

The J gene is TRBJ2-2, the V gene TRBV19; tentatively, D is TRBD2 (6 bases). CDR3 length: 17 amino acids. Deletions cut 0 bases from V and 3 bases from J, with 14 bases between. The germline V gene has CDR1 LNHDA and CDR2 SQIVND (reference sequence). For the CDR3, the DNA is TGTGCCAGTAGTATAGAGTTGGGGGGACCCGACACCGGGGAGCTGTTTTTT. It translates to CASSIELGGPDTGELFF. Based on the CDR3 plus reference TRBV19 and TRBJ2-2, the full variable domain is DGGITQSPKYLFRKEGQNVTLSCEQNLNHDAMYWYRQDPGQGLRLIYYSQIVNDFQKGDIAEGYSVSREKKESFPLTVTSAQKNPTAFYLCASSIELGGPDTGELFFGEGSRLTVL.

This clone was recorded once. The chain is built from TRBV7-9 and TRBJ2-3; 9 bases fit TRBD1. This CDR3 is built from 17 residues. Germline CDR1 reads SEHNR; CDR2 reads FQNEAQ (reference sequence). V gave up 3 bases and J gave up 5 bases; unmatched junction bases: 12. CDR3 bases: TGTGCCAGCAGCTTGGGGTTCGGGACAGGGAGTGAAGATACGCAGTATTTT. Its translation is CASSLGFGTGSEDTQYF.

The rearrangement links TRBV6-1 to TRBJ1-1; tentatively, D is TRBD1 (5 bases). Trimming cost V 0 bases and J 4 bases, with 15 bases left between them. The CDR3 is made up of 16 amino acids. Germline values: CDR1 MNHNS, CDR2 SASEGT. The CDR3 DNA is TGTGCCAGCAGTGAAGCGAAGGCCCTGGGGCGCACTGAAGCTTTCTTT. Its translation: CASSEAKALGRTEAFF.

The chain is built from TRBV18 and TRBJ1-4, with D perhaps TRBD1 (6 bases). Per the germline V gene, CDR1 is KGHSH and CDR2 is LQKENI. The CDR3 sequence is 15 residues long. The germline V and J ends were trimmed by 3 bases and 7 bases, with 15 bases remaining between them. In DNA form, the CDR3 reads TGTGCCAGCTCACCTCCGGTTGGGGGCGGTGAAAAACTGTTTTTT. Its translation is CASSPPVGGGEKLFF. The full variable domain, rest sourced from reference TRBV18 and TRBJ1-4, is NAGVMQNPRHLVRRRGQEARLRCSPMKGHSHVYWYRQLPEEGLKFMVYLQKENIIDESGMPKERFSAEFPKEGPSILRIQQVVRGDSAAYFCASSPPVGGGEKLFFGSGTQLSVL.

V usage is TRBV27 and J usage is TRBJ2-2; unclear D gene. This CDR3 is 13 amino acids long. The germline V gene has CDR1 MNHEY and CDR2 SMNVEV (reference sequence). The V gene lost 1 base and the J gene lost 3 bases, with 3 bases spanning the gap. CDR3 in DNA: TGTGCCAGCAGTTTATGGCACACCGGGGAGCTGTTTTTT. This sequence encodes CASSLWHTGELFF.

The chain links TRBV12-3 or TRBV12-4 to TRBJ1-6, with TRBD1 as a possible D gene (5 bases). V shed 2 bases and J shed 6 bases, with 5 bases lying between them. The CDR3 is made up of 13 amino acids. The DNA of the CDR3 is TGTGCCAGCAGTTTACAGGGTAATTCACCCCTCCACTTT. This gives the protein CASSLQGNSPLHF.

CDR3 coding DNA: TGTGCCAGCAGCCAATATGGCGGGTACGGGGTTACCGGGGAGCTGTTTTTT. Residues: CASSQYGGYGVTGELFF. V usage is TRBV4-2 and J usage is TRBJ2-2; a possible D gene is TRBD2 (5 bases). Germline-derived CDR1 and CDR2 are LGHNA and YNFKEQ. Deletions cut 2 bases from V and 5 bases from J, with 18 bases between. The CDR3 is made up of 17 amino acids.

This rearrangement joins TRBV6-2 or TRBV6-3 to TRBJ2-3; weak D call: TRBD2 (5 bases). Per germline, CDR1 MNHEY and CDR2 SVGEGT. This CDR3 comprises 18 residues. V was clipped by 3 bases and J by 3 bases, with 22 bases between them. The CDR3 nucleotides read TGTGCCAGCAGTTATCGGGTCGGAGGAGAAGGTGGAACAGATACGCAGTATTTT. Residues: CASSYRVGGEGGTDTQYF.

The rearrangement uses TRBV7-9 and TRBJ2-1; D may be TRBD2 (6 bases). Per germline, CDR1 SEHNR and CDR2 FQNEAQ (reference sequence). The CDR3 consists of 15 residues. Trimming removed 5 bases from V and 6 bases from J, with 17 bases in between. The CDR3 bases are TGTGCCAGCAGCACCTTAGCGGAAGGATTCAATGAGCAGTTCTTC. It translates to CASSTLAEGFNEQFF.

The rearrangement links TRBV7-2 to TRBJ2-1, with 7 positions matching TRBD1. Germline V gene lookup returns CDR1 SGHTA and CDR2 FQGNSA. V lost 1 base and J lost 2; bases outside the gene matches: 5. CDR3 length: 16 residues. The CDR3 protein is CASSLVMGQTYNEQFF. The CDR3 region has the DNA TGTGCCAGCAGCTTAGTTATGGGACAGACCTACAATGAGCAGTTCTTC.

The table lists this clone with a count of one. The J gene is TRBJ2-3, the V gene TRBV24-1; D remains ambiguous. Germline V gene data show CDR1 as KGHDR and CDR2 as SFDVKD. V was shortened by 5 bases and J by 6 bases, with 11 bases between the two germline ends. This CDR3 spans 13 amino acids. CDR3 sequence: CATSVLADDTQYF. For the CDR3, the DNA is TGTGCCACCAGTGTGTTAGCAGACGATACGCAGTATTTT.

CDR3 nucleotide sequence: TGCGCCAGCAGCTTAATAACGGGACAGAGCTCCTACGAGCAGTACTTC. Its protein is CASSLITGQSSYEQYF. V and J are TRBV5-1 and TRBJ2-7, with 7 bases aligning to TRBD1. The CDR3 is made up of 16 amino acids. CDR1 and CDR2 from the germline V gene are SGHRS and YFSETQ. With 2 bases clipped from V and 0 bases from J, the junction kept 8 bases outside the gene matches.

The chain uses TRBV12-3 or TRBV12-4 and TRBJ2-3; D uncertain. Deletions cut 5 bases from V and 2 bases from J, with 8 bases between. There are 13 residues in the CDR3. CDR3 sequence reads: CASSTRLTDTQYF. CDR3 bases: TGTGCCAGCAGTACACGACTCACAGATACGCAGTATTTT.

The gene calls are TRBV3-1 (or the pseudogene TRBV3-2) and TRBJ2-7; maybe TRBD1 (6 bases). The CDR3 has 13 residues. V lost 1 base and J lost 6, with 10 bases in between. Germline V CDR1 and CDR2: LGHDT, YNNKEL (reference sequence). The DNA for the CDR3 is TGTGCCAGCAGCCAAGTGGGGGCCTTCGAGCAGTACTTC. This gives the protein CASSQVGAFEQYF.

The chain has TRBV29-1 and TRBJ1-3; D is possibly TRBD1 (5 bases). With 4 bases removed from V and 2 bases from J, the gap between germline ends came to 9 bases. The CDR3 runs 13 residues. Germline lookup yields CDR1 SQVTM and CDR2 ANQGSEA. The CDR3 nucleotides are TGCAGCGTTGCCGACAGAGCTGGAAACACCATATATTTT. Amino acids: CSVADRAGNTIYF. The whole variable domain, filled in from reference TRBV29-1 and TRBJ1-3, reads SAVISQKPSRDICQRGTSLTIQCQVDSQVTMMFWYRQQPGQSLTLIATANQGSEATYESGFVIDKFPISRPNLTFSTLTVSNMSPEDSSIYLCSVADRAGNTIYFGEGSWLTVV.

This sequence joins TRBV28 and TRBJ1-6, with 7 bases fitting TRBD1. The length of the CDR3 is 14 residues. The J segment lost 14 bases and the V segment lost 5 bases, leaving 12 bases of the junction unmatched. Germline V CDR1 and CDR2: MDHEN, SYDVKM. The CDR3 DNA reads as TGTGCCAGCAGTGCCGGGACAGCGCGTCAGGCCCTCCACTTT. Its protein is CASSAGTARQALHF. Together with reference TRBV28 and TRBJ1-6, the CDR3 gives the full variable domain: DVKVTQSSRYLVKRTGEKVFLECVQDMDHENMFWYRQDPGLGLRLIYFSYDVKMKEKGDIPEGYSVSREKKERFSLILESASTNQTSMYLCASSAGTARQALHFGNGTRLTVT.

The rearrangement uses TRBV6-4 and TRBJ2-2, with D unresolved. The CDR3 spans 12 residues. V lost 4 bases to trimming and J lost 5 bases, with 5 bases between them. Germline CDR1 is MRHNA and CDR2 is SNTAGT. CDR3 in DNA: TGTGCCAGCAGTGGCGATACCGGGGAGCTGTTTTTT. Translated: CASSGDTGELFF.

This chain joins TRBV28 and TRBJ2-7; the D gene is possibly TRBD1 (5 bases). The CDR3 consists of 14 residues. V lost 3 bases and J lost 1, with 10 bases in between. CDR1 is MDHEN, CDR2 SYDVKM, per germline. CDR3: CASSFQGGSYEQYF. The CDR3 coding sequence is TGTGCCAGCAGTTTCCAGGGTGGATCCTACGAGCAGTACTTC.

This clone was seen only a few times. This chain joins TRBV9 and TRBJ2-2; maybe TRBD2 (6 bases). The germline CDR1 and CDR2 sequences are SGDLS and YYNGEE. The V end was cut by 3 bases, the J end by 6 bases, with 12 bases between. The CDR3 has 14 amino acids. CDR3 sequence reads: CASSEEGPAGELFF. The DNA of the CDR3 is TGTGCCAGCAGCGAGGAGGGACCGGCCGGGGAGCTGTTTTTT.

The chain employs TRBV9 and TRBJ1-6, with 7 bases matching TRBD1. Germline V gives CDR1 SGDLS, CDR2 YYNGEE. V lost 4 bases to trimming and J lost 10 bases; unmatched junction nucleotides: 14. The CDR3 sequence is 16 residues long. The CDR3 region has the DNA TGTGCCAGCAGCTCAACGGAGGAGGGGGCGAGCTCACCCCTCCACTTT. Protein sequence: CASSSTEEGASSPLHF.

V gene TRBV3-1 (or the pseudogene TRBV3-2) combines with J gene TRBJ2-4, with a weak D call TRBD1 (6 bases). The germline V gene has CDR1 LGHDT and CDR2 YNNKEL (reference sequence). CDR3 size: 13 residues. Trimming removed 4 bases at V and 9 bases at J, with 13 bases between. CDR3 loop: CASSPQGAVIQYF. As DNA, the CDR3 is TGTGCCAGCAGCCCACAGGGAGCGGTCATTCAGTACTTC.